Below, 11 T cell receptor beta chains from the same sample are listed, as sequenced in a study of blood T cells in healthy people across ages. Primers used in a second PCR of about 7 to 11 cycles were a sample-barcoded 5' primer and a J-beta primer mix. One entry per CDR3 protein, called by TCRdb with MiXCR from the 5' RACE reads. Of about 680,000 distinct CDR3 sequences in the sample, roughly 50% are singletons; the top ten hold roughly a third. The material sequenced was blood. All receptors come from a woman in her fifties or sixties in good health.

This chain joins TRBV7-9 and TRBJ2-5; D not certain. This CDR3 spans 13 amino acids. V shed 2 bases and J shed 3 bases, with 7 bases lying between them. Per the germline V gene, CDR1 is SEHNR and CDR2 is FQNEAQ (reference sequence). The CDR3 is CASSLYWEETQYF. CDR3 DNA sequence: TGTGCCAGCAGCTTATATTGGGAAGAGACCCAGTACTTC. The full variable domain, rest sourced from reference TRBV7-9 and TRBJ2-5, is DTGVSQNPRHKITKRGQNVTFRCDPISEHNRLYWYRQTLGQGPEFLTYFQNEAQLEKSRLLSDRFSAERPKGSFSTLEIQRTEQGDSAMYLCASSLYWEETQYFGPGTRLLVL.

This clonotype appeared a few times. This sequence joins TRBV20-1 and TRBJ1-2; D gene ambiguous. The CDR3 has 14 residues. Trimming took 0 bases from V and 3 from J, leaving 11 bases between them. CDR1 DFQATT and CDR2 SNEGSKA come from the germline V gene (reference sequence). DNA of the CDR3: TGCAGTGCTAGAGATCAGGTGGCAGACTATGGCTACACCTTC. Protein product: CSARDQVADYGYTF.

The chain has TRBV29-1 and TRBJ2-1; D possibly corresponds to TRBD1 (5 bases). V was cut by 4 bases and J by 7 bases, with 17 bases left in between. The germline gives CDR1 SQVTM, CDR2 ANQGSEA. The CDR3 runs 14 residues. The CDR3 loop reads CSVVGTSRTNEQFF. The CDR3 DNA reads as TGCAGCGTTGTCGGTACTTCTAGGACAAATGAGCAGTTCTTC.

V usage is TRBV7-9 and J usage is TRBJ2-1, with 13 bases lining up with TRBD2. The germline CDR1 and CDR2 sequences are SEHNR and FQNEAQ (reference sequence). CDR3 size: 16 residues. V was pared by 5 bases and J by 8 bases, with 9 bases of the junction left unmatched. CDR3 amino acids: CASSPRLAGGIDEQFF. In DNA form, the CDR3 reads TGTGCCAGCAGCCCCCGACTAGCGGGGGGTATCGATGAGCAGTTCTTC.

There are many counts of this clonotype. The chain uses TRBV6-2 or TRBV6-3 and TRBJ2-7; D remains unclear. CDR3 length equals 12 residues. The germline V and J ends were trimmed by 11 bases and 2 bases, with 13 bases remaining between them. The germline gives CDR1 MNHEY, CDR2 SVGEGT. The CDR3 DNA is TGTGCCGTACTGACAAAGGCCTACGAGCAGTACTTC. This sequence encodes CAVLTKAYEQYF.

This clonotype was picked up a small number of times. The chain joins TRBV29-1 to TRBJ1-4, with 8 bases fitting TRBD1. The CDR3 has 14 residues. The V and J ends lost 2 bases and 7 bases, in that order; junction bases with no gene match: 6. Germline CDR1 is SQVTM and CDR2 is ANQGSEA. The chain's CDR3 is CSVESGQESEKLFF. The CDR3 region has the DNA TGCAGCGTTGAATCGGGACAGGAGAGTGAAAAACTGTTTTTT.

Worth noting for this clonotype: At one boundary the junction diverges from the germline segment, which might be a read error. The CDR3 sequence: CACSLSLAGERETQYF. The CDR3 bases are TGTGCCTGCAGCTTAAGCCTAGCGGGAGAGCGAGAGACCCAGTACTTC. This chain uses TRBV7-2 with TRBJ2-5; 10 bases line up with TRBD2. Germline CDR1 reads SGHTA; CDR2 reads FQGNSA. CDR3 length: 16 amino acids.

This chain joins TRBV5-5 and TRBJ1-4; D remains unclear. This CDR3 spans 16 amino acids. CDR1 is SGHKS, CDR2 YYEKEE, per germline (reference sequence). Trimming removed 0 bases at V and 2 bases at J, with 11 bases between. CDR3 region: CASSLALTGTNEKLFF. CDR3 DNA: TGTGCCAGCAGCTTGGCTTTGACTGGGACTAATGAAAAACTGTTTTTT.

This chain uses TRBV20-1 with TRBJ1-2; no clear D gene. Per germline, CDR1 DFQATT and CDR2 SNEGSKA (reference sequence). With 1 base removed from V and 1 base from J, the gap between germline ends came to 7 bases. The CDR3 consists of 13 residues. CDR3 sequence: CSARVADNYGYTF. The CDR3 DNA reads TGCAGTGCTAGAGTAGCTGATAACTATGGCTACACCTTC.

A few counts support this clonotype. The chain has TRBV13 and TRBJ2-7; 12 bases match TRBD2. Per germline, CDR1 PRHDT and CDR2 FYEKMQ (reference sequence). J lost 2 bases, V lost 5 bases, and 7 bases had no gene match. This CDR3 is 16 amino acids long. The CDR3 is CASSMTSGSPTYEQYF. DNA for the CDR3: TGTGCCAGCAGCATGACTAGCGGGAGTCCAACCTACGAGCAGTACTTC. Based on the CDR3 plus reference TRBV13 and TRBJ2-7, the full variable domain is AAGVIQSPRHLIKEKRETATLKCYPIPRHDTVYWYQQGPGQDPQFLISFYEKMQSDKGSIPDRFSAQQFSDYHSELNMSSLELGDSALYFCASSMTSGSPTYEQYFGPGTRLTVT.

V usage is TRBV6-2 or TRBV6-3 and J usage is TRBJ2-4, with TRBD2 matching over 8 bases. J gave up 13 bases and V 2 bases, and 13 bases lay outside the gene matches. The CDR3 consists of 15 residues. Looked up from germline, CDR1 is MNHEY and CDR2 is SVGEGT. The CDR3 reads CASSYPSGSTWEQYF. DNA of the CDR3: TGTGCCAGCAGTTACCCAAGCGGGAGCACGTGGGAGCAGTACTTC.